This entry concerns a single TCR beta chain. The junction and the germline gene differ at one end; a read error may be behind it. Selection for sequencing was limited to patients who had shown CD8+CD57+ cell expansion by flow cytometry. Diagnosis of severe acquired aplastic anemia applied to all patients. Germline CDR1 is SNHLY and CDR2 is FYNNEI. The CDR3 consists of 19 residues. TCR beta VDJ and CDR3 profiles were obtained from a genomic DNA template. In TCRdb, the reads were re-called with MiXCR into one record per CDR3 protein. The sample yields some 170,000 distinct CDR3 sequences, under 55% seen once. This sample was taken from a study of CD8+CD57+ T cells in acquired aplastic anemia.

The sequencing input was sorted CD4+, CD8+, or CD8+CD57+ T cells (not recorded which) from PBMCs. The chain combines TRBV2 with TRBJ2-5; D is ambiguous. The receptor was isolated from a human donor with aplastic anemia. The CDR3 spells CVSSDQRISFAFDQETQYF. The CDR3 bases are TGTGTCAGCAGTGATCAGCGAATATCTTTCGCTTTCGACCAGGAGACCCAGTACTTC.